This T cell receptor (beta chain) was observed in a study of siplizumab effects on memory and regulatory T cells. This clone was detected a few times. Clones were read by immunoSEQ multiplex PCR, and TCRdb kept only the in-frame ones, dropping some. The sample lists about 100,000 clones, 85% to 95% occurring once. V lost 0 bases and J 2 bases, leaving 10 bases between the germline ends. This CDR3 comprises 14 residues. Germline CDR1 is GTSNPN and CDR2 is SVGIG (reference sequence). The origin of this receptor is a human donor in good health. This chain uses TRBV30 with TRBJ1-1; D not resolved. Sequenced input: non-Treg CD4+ T cells sorted from blood. CDR3 DNA: TGTGCCTGGAGTGTTGGTCACCTCAACACTGAAGCTTTCTTT. Encoded protein: CAWSVGHLNTEAFF.